The 24 T cell receptor beta chains presented below share a single source sample, sequenced in a study of cytomegalovirus exposure and HLA in healthy donors. 13 Jbeta primers and 60 Vbeta primers were used for the PCR. This table comes from immunoSEQ multiplex PCR, and its TCRdb copy is limited to in-frame clones, with some not included. The sample lists 180,000 or so clones, approximately 73% occurring once. The sequenced sample was PBMCs. The receptors here all came from a woman younger than 45 in good health and CMV-seropositive.

The rearrangement links TRBV9 to TRBJ2-4; a possible D gene is TRBD1 (6 bases). This CDR3 contains 14 residues. V lost 1 base, J lost 7 bases, and 12 bases lay in between. Germline values: CDR1 SGDLS, CDR2 YYNGEE. The CDR3 coding sequence is TGTGCCAGCAGCGTAACGGGTCAGGGGAACATTCAGTACTTC. The encoded protein is CASSVTGQGNIQYF.

This chain joins TRBV4-1 and TRBJ1-1, with 9 bases that match TRBD1. Germline CDR1 reads MGHRA; CDR2 reads YSYEKL. With V trimmed by 1 base and J by 1 base, 22 bases remained unmatched. The CDR3 spans 22 residues. CDR3 DNA: TGCGCCAGCAGCCAAGGTGGGGGCCTTTTGAGTCGGGGGACAGGGAAGAACACTGAAGCTTTCTTT. This codes for CASSQGGGLLSRGTGKNTEAFF.

The J gene is TRBJ2-7, the V gene TRBV5-1; 8 nucleotides align to TRBD1. Germline lookup yields CDR1 SGHRS and CDR2 YFSETQ. The V and J ends lost 5 bases and 6 bases, in that order; junction bases with no gene match: 13. The CDR3 contains 15 residues. CDR3 DNA: TGCGCCAGCAGTCTTCAAATTGGGACAGGCACCGAGCAGTACTTC. Amino acid sequence: CASSLQIGTGTEQYF.

The CDR3 nucleotides read TGTGCCAGCAGCGGACATTCGATCCCGCGCCTCATGAACACTGAAGCTTTCTTT. It yields the protein CASSGHSIPRLMNTEAFF. V is TRBV11-3 and J is TRBJ1-1; D is possibly TRBD1 (5 bases). Trimming stripped 5 bases from V and 0 bases from J, with 22 bases between. Germline V gene lookup returns CDR1 SGHNT and CDR2 YENEEA. This CDR3 spans 18 amino acids.

This chain uses TRBV18 with TRBJ2-7, with TRBD1 matching 9 bases. CDR3 length: 13 residues. Germline V gene lookup returns CDR1 KGHSH and CDR2 LQKENI. With V trimmed by 4 bases and J by 3 bases, 1 base remained unmatched. This CDR3 reads CASSQGQGYEQYF. The CDR3 coding sequence is TGTGCCAGCTCACAGGGACAGGGCTACGAGCAGTACTTC. Full variable domain (missing parts from reference TRBV18 and TRBJ2-7): NAGVMQNPRHLVRRRGQEARLRCSPMKGHSHVYWYRQLPEEGLKFMVYLQKENIIDESGMPKERFSAEFPKEGPSILRIQQVVRGDSAAYFCASSQGQGYEQYFGPGTRLTVT.

Here the CDR3 DNA reads TGTGCCAGCAGCTTAGTCCCAGGGCGGACTGAAGCTTTCTTT. Translated, it gives CASSLVPGRTEAFF. The J gene is TRBJ1-1, the V gene TRBV7-2; D might be TRBD1 (5 bases). The length of the CDR3 is 14 residues. CDR1 is SGHTA, CDR2 FQGNSA, per germline. Trimming shortened V by 1 base and J by 5 bases, and 11 bases separated the two germline ends.

The chain couples TRBV5-1 to TRBJ2-5; 8 bases are a match to TRBD1. The DNA end favors TRBJ2-7, so the J call may be wrong. The CDR3 runs 13 residues. Germline V gene lookup returns CDR1 SGHRS and CDR2 YFSETQ. Here the CDR3 DNA reads TGCGCCAGCAGCTCAGGACAGGGCTACGAGCAGTACTTC. It specifies CASSSGQGYEQYF.

This sequence joins TRBV27 and TRBJ1-5, with D uncertain. The CDR3 has 16 amino acids. V was trimmed by 5 bases and J by 4 bases, leaving 18 bases between them. The germline gives CDR1 MNHEY, CDR2 SMNVEV (reference sequence). CDR3 region: CASSPDRVLLNQPQHF. The CDR3 DNA is TGTGCCAGCAGTCCTGACCGGGTCCTCTTAAATCAGCCCCAGCATTTT.

This sequence joins TRBV27 and TRBJ2-1; 15 bases are a match to TRBD2. The trim removed 0 bases at V and 6 bases at J, leaving 9 bases unmatched. The CDR3 is 19 amino acids. Germline-derived CDR1 and CDR2 are MNHEY and SMNVEV (reference sequence). The chain's CDR3 is CASSLSRGLAGGLGNEQFF. The DNA for the CDR3 is TGTGCCAGCAGTTTATCTAGAGGACTAGCGGGGGGGTTAGGCAATGAGCAGTTCTTC.

The chain links TRBV6-6 to TRBJ2-7, with 7 bases matching TRBD1. Germline V gives CDR1 MNHNY, CDR2 SVGAGI (reference sequence). Trimming took 2 bases from V and 4 from J; bases not matched to a gene: 11. The CDR3 length is 16 residues. DNA for the CDR3: TGTGCCAGCAGTTACCGACAAACAGGGGTGGGGTACGAGCAGTACTTC. As protein: CASSYRQTGVGYEQYF.

In its sample, this clone was seen a few times. The chain uses TRBV19 and TRBJ2-2; TRBD1 might be the D (5 bases). The V end lost 3 bases, the J end lost 4 bases, and 12 bases lay between the germline ends. CDR3 length: 15 residues. Germline V gene lookup returns CDR1 LNHDA and CDR2 SQIVND (reference sequence). This CDR3 reads CASSMTPGFTGELFF. CDR3 in DNA: TGTGCCAGTAGTATGACCCCAGGGTTCACCGGGGAGCTGTTTTTT.

The V gene is TRBV2, the J gene TRBJ2-2; tentative D call: TRBD2 (5 bases). Trimming took off 6 bases at V and 5 bases at J, with 10 bases between the two ends. The CDR3 has 13 amino acids. Germline CDR1 reads SNHLY; CDR2 reads FYNNEI. For the CDR3, the DNA is TGTGCCAGCAGAAGAGGGTTGACCGGGGAGCTGTTTTTT. Translation gives CASRRGLTGELFF.

The gene calls are TRBV10-3 and TRBJ2-3; 8 nucleotides agree with TRBD2. CDR3 length equals 15 residues. The germline CDR1 and CDR2 sequences are ENHRY and SYGVKD. Unmatched junction bases numbered 5, after V lost 0 bases and J lost 6 bases. This chain's CDR3 is CAISESGAGVDTQYF. CDR3 in DNA: TGTGCCATCAGTGAGTCGGGAGCGGGGGTCGATACGCAGTATTTT.

This clone has only one observation. This chain joins TRBV6-1 and TRBJ2-5, with 9 bases identical to TRBD1. This CDR3 is 16 amino acids long. Germline assignment: CDR1 MNHNS and CDR2 SASEGT. Unmatched junction bases numbered 6, after V lost 2 bases and J lost 2 bases. CDR3 in DNA: TGTGCCAGCAGTGAACAGCTAGGACAGGGGCAAGAGACCCAGTACTTC. It yields the protein CASSEQLGQGQETQYF.

This clone occurred a few times. The V call is TRBV7-6, the J call TRBJ2-2; no clear D. The germline V gene encodes CDR1 SGHVS and CDR2 FNYEAQ. The CDR3 sequence is 15 residues long. V was pared by 1 base and J by 2 bases, with 8 bases between. CDR3 region: CASSLVAPNTGELFF. The CDR3 DNA reads TGTGCCAGCAGCTTAGTAGCCCCCAACACCGGGGAGCTGTTTTTT. Based on the CDR3 plus reference TRBV7-6 and TRBJ2-2, the full variable domain is GAGVSQSPRYKVTKRGQDVALRCDPISGHVSLYWYRQALGQGPEFLTYFNYEAQQDKSGLPNDRFSAERPEGSISTLTIQRTEQRDSAMYRCASSLVAPNTGELFFGEGSRLTVL.

V is TRBV12-5 and J is TRBJ2-1; 9 positions agree with TRBD2. Unmatched junction bases numbered 8, after V lost 0 bases and J lost 8 bases. The CDR3 extends over 16 amino acids. The V gene's germline CDR1 is LGHNT and CDR2 FRNRAP. CDR3 loop: CASGLVQAGGRYEQFF. CDR3 DNA sequence: TGTGCTAGTGGTTTGGTACAGGCGGGGGGGCGGTATGAGCAGTTCTTC.

The sample holds a few counts of this clone. V and J are TRBV6-1 and TRBJ1-5; D is undetermined. Trimming pared 6 bases from V and 3 bases from J, leaving 12 bases between. The CDR3 runs 14 residues. Germline CDR1 and CDR2: MNHNS and SASEGT. CDR3 nucleotide sequence: TGTGCCAGCAGGGGCAGCCTCACCAATCAGCCCCAGCATTTT. Translating it yields CASRGSLTNQPQHF.

Only a few counts were recorded for this clone. This chain uses TRBV4-2 with TRBJ1-4; tentatively, D is TRBD1 (6 bases). V lost 3 bases and J 0 bases, leaving 17 bases between the germline ends. Germline V CDR1 and CDR2: LGHNA, YNFKEQ. This CDR3 has 18 residues. CDR3 loop: CASSHLGGAGATNEKLFF. The CDR3 nucleotides are TGTGCCAGCAGCCACCTGGGGGGGGCGGGGGCAACTAATGAAAAACTGTTTTTT.

The rearrangement uses TRBV4-1 and TRBJ2-7; 8 bases are shared with TRBD1. Germline V lookup: CDR1 MGHRA, CDR2 YSYEKL. The J segment lost 1 base and the V segment lost 1 base, leaving 3 bases of the junction unmatched. The CDR3 loop spans 15 amino acids. CDR3 in amino acids: CASSQGTGFSYEQYF. CDR3 bases: TGCGCCAGCAGCCAAGGGACAGGGTTTTCCTACGAGCAGTACTTC.

The gene calls are TRBV28 and TRBJ1-2, with 7 positions matching TRBD1. The germline V gene has CDR1 MDHEN and CDR2 SYDVKM. The CDR3 is 14 amino acids. Germline trimming cut 4 bases from V and 9 bases from J; bases unmatched to any gene: 11. The CDR3 here is CASSSGQAGASYTF. DNA of the CDR3: TGTGCCAGCAGTTCAGGACAGGCAGGTGCTAGCTACACCTTC.

The genes are TRBV27 and TRBJ2-6; no clear D gene. V was pared by 7 bases and J by 0 bases, with 4 bases between. Germline-derived CDR1 and CDR2 are MNHEY and SMNVEV (reference sequence). The CDR3 totals 13 residues. The CDR3 loop is CASTFSGANVLTF. CDR3 in DNA: TGTGCCAGCACCTTCTCTGGGGCCAACGTCCTGACTTTC.

The genes are TRBV5-1 and TRBJ2-7, with 7 positions matching TRBD1. Germline-derived CDR1 and CDR2 are SGHRS and YFSETQ. The J segment lost 2 bases and the V segment lost 1 base, leaving 6 bases of the junction unmatched. The CDR3 length is 15 residues. In DNA, the CDR3 is TGCGCCAGCAGCTTGACCGGACAGGATACCTACGAGCAGTACTTC. Its protein is CASSLTGQDTYEQYF.

This clone was counted a few times. The genes are TRBV15 and TRBJ1-5, with TRBD1 matching over 8 bases. Germline V CDR1 and CDR2: LNHNV, YYDKDF (reference sequence). The CDR3 is 13 residues long. J gave up 9 bases and V 3 bases, and 4 bases lay outside the gene matches. CDR3 sequence (DNA): TGTGCCACCAGCAGGACAGGGGCGAGGCCCCAGCATTTT. Its protein is CATSRTGARPQHF.

The DNA for the CDR3 is TGTGCCAGCAGCGAGTGGGCGGGAGCCAGCTCCTATAATTCACCCCTCCACTTT. Translation: CASSEWAGASSYNSPLHF. The chain combines TRBV9 with TRBJ1-6; the D is unclear. With 3 bases removed from V and 0 bases from J, the gap between germline ends came to 16 bases. This CDR3 comprises 18 residues. CDR1 is SGDLS, CDR2 YYNGEE, per germline. The full variable domain, in which reference TRBV9 and TRBJ1-6 provide the parts outside the CDR3, is DSGVTQTPKHLITATGQRVTLRCSPRSGDLSVYWYQQSLDQGLQFLIQYYNGEERAKGNILERFSAQQFPDLHSELNLSSLELGDSALYFCASSEWAGASSYNSPLHFGNGTRLTVT.